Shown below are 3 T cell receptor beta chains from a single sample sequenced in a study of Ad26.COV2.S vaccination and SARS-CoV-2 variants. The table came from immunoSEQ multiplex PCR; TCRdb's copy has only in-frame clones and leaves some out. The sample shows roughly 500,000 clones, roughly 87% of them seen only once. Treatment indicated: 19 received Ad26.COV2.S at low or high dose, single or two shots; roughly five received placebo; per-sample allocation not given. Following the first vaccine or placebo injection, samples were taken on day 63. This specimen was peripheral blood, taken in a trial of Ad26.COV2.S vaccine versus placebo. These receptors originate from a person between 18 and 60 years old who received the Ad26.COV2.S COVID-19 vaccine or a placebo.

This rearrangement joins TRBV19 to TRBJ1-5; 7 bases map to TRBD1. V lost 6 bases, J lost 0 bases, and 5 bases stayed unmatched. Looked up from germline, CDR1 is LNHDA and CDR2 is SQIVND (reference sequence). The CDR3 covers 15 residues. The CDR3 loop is CASRGQHYSNQPQHF. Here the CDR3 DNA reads TGTGCCAGTAGGGGACAGCATTATAGCAATCAGCCCCAGCATTTT.

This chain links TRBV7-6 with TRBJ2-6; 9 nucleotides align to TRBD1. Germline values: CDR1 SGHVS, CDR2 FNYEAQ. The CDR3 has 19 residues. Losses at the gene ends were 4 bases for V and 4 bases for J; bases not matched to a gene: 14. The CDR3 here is CASSSQPGQGRLGANVLTF. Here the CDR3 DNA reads TGTGCCAGCAGCTCGCAACCAGGACAGGGGCGATTAGGGGCCAACGTCCTGACTTTC.

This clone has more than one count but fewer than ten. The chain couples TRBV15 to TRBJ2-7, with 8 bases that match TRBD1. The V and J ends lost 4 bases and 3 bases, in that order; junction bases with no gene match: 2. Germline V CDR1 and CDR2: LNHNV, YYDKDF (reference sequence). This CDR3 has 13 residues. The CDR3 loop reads CATSTGQGYEQYF. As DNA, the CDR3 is TGTGCCACCAGCACCGGACAGGGCTACGAGCAGTACTTC.